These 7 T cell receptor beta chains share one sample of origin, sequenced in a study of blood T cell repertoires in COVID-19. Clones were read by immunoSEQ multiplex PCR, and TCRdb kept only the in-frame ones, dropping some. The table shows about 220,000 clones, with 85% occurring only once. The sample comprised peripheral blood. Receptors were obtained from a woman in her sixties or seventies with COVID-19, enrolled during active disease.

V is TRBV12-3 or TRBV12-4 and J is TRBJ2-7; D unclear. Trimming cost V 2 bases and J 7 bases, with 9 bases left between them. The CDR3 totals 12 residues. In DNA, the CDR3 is TGTGCCAGCAGTTTAAACGGCAGGGAGCAGTACTTC. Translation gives CASSLNGREQYF.

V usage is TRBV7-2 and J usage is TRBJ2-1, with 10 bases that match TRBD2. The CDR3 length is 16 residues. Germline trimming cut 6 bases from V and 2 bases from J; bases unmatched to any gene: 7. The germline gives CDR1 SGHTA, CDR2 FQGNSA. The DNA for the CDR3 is TGTGCCAGCAGTTCAGCCGGGACTAGCGCCTACAATGAGCAGTTCTTC. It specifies CASSSAGTSAYNEQFF.

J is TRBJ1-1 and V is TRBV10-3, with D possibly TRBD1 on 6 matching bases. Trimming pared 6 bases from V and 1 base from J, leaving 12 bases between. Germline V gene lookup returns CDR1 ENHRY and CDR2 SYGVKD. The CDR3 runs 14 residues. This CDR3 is CAISLDRQNTEAFF. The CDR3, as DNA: TGTGCCATCAGCCTTGACAGGCAGAACACTGAAGCTTTCTTT.

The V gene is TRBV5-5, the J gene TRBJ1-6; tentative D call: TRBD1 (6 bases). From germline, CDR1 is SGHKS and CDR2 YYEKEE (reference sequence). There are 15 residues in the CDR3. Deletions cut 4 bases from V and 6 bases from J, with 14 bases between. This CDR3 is CASSDPGTSNSPLHF. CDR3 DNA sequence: TGTGCCAGCAGCGACCCGGGGACATCTAATTCACCCCTCCACTTT.

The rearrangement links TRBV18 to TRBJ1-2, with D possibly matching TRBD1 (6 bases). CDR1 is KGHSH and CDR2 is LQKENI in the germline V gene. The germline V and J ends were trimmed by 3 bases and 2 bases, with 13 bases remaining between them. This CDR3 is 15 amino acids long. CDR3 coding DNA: TGTGCCAGCTCACCTTGGACAGAACAAAACTATGGCTACACCTTC. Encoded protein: CASSPWTEQNYGYTF.

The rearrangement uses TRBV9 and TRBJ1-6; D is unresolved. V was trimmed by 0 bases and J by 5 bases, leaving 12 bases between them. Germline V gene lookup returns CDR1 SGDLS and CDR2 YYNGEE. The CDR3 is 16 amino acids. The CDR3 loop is CASSVDPTSNNSPLHF. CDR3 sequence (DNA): TGTGCCAGCAGCGTAGATCCGACTTCGAATAATTCACCCCTCCACTTT.

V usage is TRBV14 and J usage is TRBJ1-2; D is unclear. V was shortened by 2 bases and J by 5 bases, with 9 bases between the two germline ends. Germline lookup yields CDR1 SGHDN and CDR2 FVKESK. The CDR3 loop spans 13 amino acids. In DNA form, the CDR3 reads TGTGCCAGCAGCCAACAGTATTCGTATGGCTACACCTTC. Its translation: CASSQQYSYGYTF.